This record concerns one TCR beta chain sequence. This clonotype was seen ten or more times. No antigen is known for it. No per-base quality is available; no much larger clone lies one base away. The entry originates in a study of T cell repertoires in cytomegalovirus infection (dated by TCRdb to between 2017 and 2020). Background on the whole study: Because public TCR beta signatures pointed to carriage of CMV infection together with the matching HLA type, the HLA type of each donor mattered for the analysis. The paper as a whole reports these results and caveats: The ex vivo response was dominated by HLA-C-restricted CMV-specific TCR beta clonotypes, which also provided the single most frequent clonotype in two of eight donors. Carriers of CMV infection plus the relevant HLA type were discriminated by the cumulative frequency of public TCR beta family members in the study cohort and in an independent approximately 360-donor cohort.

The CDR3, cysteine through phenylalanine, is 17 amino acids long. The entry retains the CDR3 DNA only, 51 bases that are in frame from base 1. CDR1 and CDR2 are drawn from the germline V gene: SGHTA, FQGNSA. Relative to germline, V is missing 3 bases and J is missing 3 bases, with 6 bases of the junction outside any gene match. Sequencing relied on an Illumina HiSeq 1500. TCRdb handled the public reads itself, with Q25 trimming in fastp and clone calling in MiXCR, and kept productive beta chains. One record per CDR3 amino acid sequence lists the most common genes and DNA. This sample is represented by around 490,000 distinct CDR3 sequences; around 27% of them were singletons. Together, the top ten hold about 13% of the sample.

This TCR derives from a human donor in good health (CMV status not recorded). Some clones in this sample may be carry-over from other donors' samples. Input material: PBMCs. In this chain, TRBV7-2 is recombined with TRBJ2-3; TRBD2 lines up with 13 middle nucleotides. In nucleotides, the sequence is TGTGCCAGCAGCTTCCTAGGACTAGCGGGAGAGACAGATACGCAGTATTTT. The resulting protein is CASSFLGLAGETDTQYF. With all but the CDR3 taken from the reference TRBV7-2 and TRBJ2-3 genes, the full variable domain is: GAGVSQSPSNKVTEKGKDVELRCDPISGHTALYWYRQSLGQGLEFLIYFQGNSAPDKSGLPSDRFSAERTGGSVSTLTIQRTQQEDSAVYLCASSFLGLAGETDTQYFGPGTRLTVL.